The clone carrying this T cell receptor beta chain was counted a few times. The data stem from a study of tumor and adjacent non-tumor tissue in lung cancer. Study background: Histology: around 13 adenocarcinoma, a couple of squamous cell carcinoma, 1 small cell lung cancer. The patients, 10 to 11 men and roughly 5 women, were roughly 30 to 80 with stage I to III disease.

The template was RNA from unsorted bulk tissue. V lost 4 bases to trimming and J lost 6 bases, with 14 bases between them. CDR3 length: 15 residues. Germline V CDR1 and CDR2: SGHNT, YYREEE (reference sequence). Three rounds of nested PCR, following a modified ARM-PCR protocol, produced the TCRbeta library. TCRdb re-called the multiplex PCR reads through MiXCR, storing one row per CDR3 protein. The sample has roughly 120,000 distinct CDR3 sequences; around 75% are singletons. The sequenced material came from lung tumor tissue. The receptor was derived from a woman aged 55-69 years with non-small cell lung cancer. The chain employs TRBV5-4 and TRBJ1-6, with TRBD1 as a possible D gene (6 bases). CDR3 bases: TGTGCCAGCAGCGTGGGGAGGGGGGGTAATTCACCCCTCCACTTT. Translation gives CASSVGRGGNSPLHF. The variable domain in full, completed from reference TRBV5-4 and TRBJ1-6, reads ETGVTQSPTHLIKTRGQQVTLRCSSQSGHNTVSWYQQALGQGPQFIFQYYREEENGRGNFPPRFSGLQFPNYSSELNVNALELDDSALYLCASSVGRGGNSPLHFGNGTRLTVT.